The 16 T cell receptor beta chains below come from one sample, sequenced in a study of glioma-infiltrating T cells. The iRepertoire nested amplicon-rescue multiplex PCR amplified TCR alpha and beta CDR3s from RNA. In TCRdb, the multiplex PCR reads were re-called with MiXCR into one record per CDR3 protein. The sample has 100,000 to 150,000 distinct CDR3 sequences, approximately 23% seen once. Sequencing was performed on glioma tissue, nonneoplastic brain tissue, or PBMCs (not recorded which). Receptors originate from a human donor with low-grade glioma or glioblastoma, undergoing nonglioma brain surgery, or in good health (not recorded which).

A remark on this clonotype: This sequence may be a read error, since a much larger clone differs from it by one base. V usage is TRBV4-1 and J usage is TRBJ2-3, with D tentatively TRBD2 (6 bases). CDR1 is MGHRA and CDR2 is YSYEKL in the germline V gene. This CDR3 has 12 residues. The CDR3 reads CARSQEAGTQYF. As DNA, the CDR3 is TGCGCCAGGAGCCAAGAAGCGGGCACGCAGTATTTT.

For this clonotype: A much bigger clone sits one base away, suggesting this may be a read error. This CDR3 is missing its conserved last phenylalanine or tryptophan, likely due to a read error. The chain recombines TRBV7-2 with TRBJ1-2, with no clear D. CDR3 length: 13 residues. The V gene's germline CDR1 is SGHTA and CDR2 FQGNSA. V dropped 4 bases and J dropped 8 bases, with 14 bases sitting between them. CDR3 loop: CASSSGPAGGYTS. Written as DNA, the CDR3 is TGTGCCAGCAGCTCGGGCCCGGCGGGGGGCTACACCTCC.

To note about this clonotype: This may stem from a read error, because a much larger clone lies one nucleotide away. The genes are TRBV20-1 and TRBJ2-2; D gene uncertain. The CDR3 length is 16 residues. CDR1 and CDR2 (germline): DFQATT, SNEGSKA (reference sequence). The V and J ends lost 6 bases and 0 bases respectively, with 17 bases between them. CDR3 in DNA: TGCAGTGCCCTTAGGGCCTGGGAAACGAACACCGGGGAGCTGTTTTTT. Encoded protein: CSALRAWETNTGELFF.

Of note for this clonotype: Being one base from a much bigger clone, this may be a read error. V gene TRBV14 combines with J gene TRBJ1-2; D not resolved. The CDR3 loop spans 15 amino acids. The germline V gene has CDR1 SGHDN and CDR2 FVKESK. The CDR3 nucleotides read TGTGCCAGAAGCCAAGGGTCAGAGACTAACTATGGCTACACCTTC. Translating it yields CARSQGSETNYGYTF.

In this sample, this clonotype turned up many times. V and J are TRBV11-2 and TRBJ1-5; D is possibly TRBD1 (5 bases). V was pared by 4 bases and J by 1 base, with 14 bases between. This CDR3 is built from 16 residues. CDR1 and CDR2 from the germline V gene are SGHAT and FQNNGV. CDR3 in DNA: TGTGCCAGCAGCTCGGGGGGGACGGTCAGCAATCAGCCCCAGCATTTT. Translation: CASSSGGTVSNQPQHF.

This chain connects TRBV30 to TRBJ2-7, with 7 positions matching TRBD1. CDR1 GTSNPN and CDR2 SVGIG come from the germline V gene (reference sequence). V lost 7 bases and J lost 0; bases outside the gene matches: 6. The CDR3 has 13 residues. CDR3 sequence (DNA): TGTGCCTCTAAGGACAGGAGCTCCTACGAGCAGTACTTC. This translates into CASKDRSSYEQYF.

The rearrangement uses TRBV6-2 or TRBV6-3 and TRBJ2-1; D not resolved. The CDR3 runs to 13 residues. The germline V gene has CDR1 MNHEY and CDR2 SVGEGT. Trimming removed 5 bases at V and 4 bases at J, with 9 bases between. The CDR3 bases are TGTGCCAGCAGTGCCTGCGGTTACAATGAGCAGTTCTTC. Its translation: CASSACGYNEQFF.

This clonotype was detected many times. The CDR3: CASSRDFPHKYEQYF. CDR3 bases: TGTGCCAGCAGCCGGGACTTTCCGCACAAATACGAGCAGTACTTC. The chain combines TRBV7-9 with TRBJ2-7; maybe TRBD2 (6 bases). Trimming cost V 5 bases and J 4 bases, with 18 bases left between them. CDR1 SEHNR and CDR2 FQNEAQ come from the germline V gene (reference sequence). This CDR3 has 15 residues.

This clonotype has a handful of counts. A much bigger clone sits one base away, suggesting this may be a read error. The gene calls are TRBV28 and TRBJ2-7, with 9 bases lining up with TRBD1. Per the germline V gene, CDR1 is MDHEN and CDR2 is SYDVKM. The CDR3 covers 15 residues. V shed 8 bases and J 0 bases; nucleotides not matched to a gene: 8. CDR3 DNA: TGTGCCAGCGGGTCGGAGACAGGGGGCTCCTACGAGCAGTACTTC. Residues: CASGSETGGSYEQYF.

To note about this clonotype: A junction boundary mismatches the germline segment, possibly from a read error. The gene calls are TRBV28 and TRBJ1-5; no reliable D call. This CDR3 is 13 amino acids long. CDR1 is MDHEN, CDR2 SYDVKM, per germline. The CDR3 DNA is TGTGCCAGCAGTTGTGATAGCAATCAGCTCCAGCATTTT. It codes for CASSCDSNQLQHF.

This clonotype was picked up many times. V usage is TRBV4-3 and J usage is TRBJ2-7, with 11 bases matching TRBD2. The V segment lost 3 bases and the J segment 6 bases; nucleotides outside the gene matches: 7. The length of the CDR3 is 15 residues. CDR1 and CDR2 from the germline V gene are LGHNA and YSLEER. The CDR3 coding sequence is TGCGCCAGCAGCCAGAGTAGCGGGAGGGCCGGCGAGCAGTACTTC. Translation: CASSQSSGRAGEQYF.

This clonotype was counted at least ten times. The chain couples TRBV18 to TRBJ2-1; D remains ambiguous. Germline loops: CDR1 KGHSH, CDR2 LQKENI. The CDR3 length is 14 residues. The V end was cut by 3 bases, the J end by 6 bases, with 12 bases between. In DNA, the CDR3 is TGTGCCAGCTCACCCCGATGGGCTGTCAATGAGCAGTTCTTC. Its translation: CASSPRWAVNEQFF. The entire variable domain, with the rest obtained from reference TRBV18 and TRBJ2-1, is as follows: NAGVMQNPRHLVRRRGQEARLRCSPMKGHSHVYWYRQLPEEGLKFMVYLQKENIIDESGMPKERFSAEFPKEGPSILRIQQVVRGDSAAYFCASSPRWAVNEQFFGPGTRLTVL.

This clonotype has ten or more counts. V is TRBV25-1 and J is TRBJ2-7; D perhaps matches TRBD2 (6 bases). Deletions cut 1 base from V and 6 bases from J, with 13 bases between. The CDR3 sequence is 14 residues long. Germline assignment: CDR1 MGHDK and CDR2 SYGVNS. CDR3 in DNA: TGTGCCAGCAGTGAATCCGGGGGAGATGGCGAGCAGTACTTC. It yields the protein CASSESGGDGEQYF.

Of note for this clonotype: This could be a read error, since a much larger clone is one nucleotide away. The V gene is TRBV7-2, the J gene TRBJ2-5; 8 bases match TRBD2. The J segment lost 1 base and the V segment lost 7 bases, leaving 14 bases of the junction unmatched. The germline V gene has CDR1 SGHTA and CDR2 FQGNSA. There are 17 residues in the CDR3. CDR3 sequence reads: CASNTRGLAPFQETQYF. For the CDR3, the DNA is TGTGCCAGCAACACCCGAGGACTAGCCCCGTTCCAAGAGACCCAGTACTTC.

Notes on this clonotype: This may stem from a read error, because a much larger clone lies one nucleotide away. The rearrangement joins TRBV28 to TRBJ2-3, with a tentative D call TRBD2 (5 bases). Germline V gene lookup returns CDR1 MDHEN and CDR2 SYDVKM. The CDR3 runs to 15 residues. CDR3 loop: CTSSLSWTGRDTQYF. The CDR3 coding sequence is TGTACCAGCAGTTTATCCTGGACTGGCCGCGATACGCAGTATTTT.

This clonotype was seen at least ten times. The chain couples TRBV18 to TRBJ1-2, with D possibly being TRBD1 (6 bases). This CDR3 is 16 amino acids long. Germline CDR1 and CDR2: KGHSH and LQKENI. Trimming removed 6 bases from V and 7 bases from J, with 24 bases in between. CDR3 nucleotide sequence: TGTGCCAGCTCGCCAGGAGTCTCAAGGACAGCCCCTGGCTACACCTTC. It specifies CASSPGVSRTAPGYTF. Combining the CDR3 with reference TRBV18 and TRBJ1-2 gives the whole variable domain NAGVMQNPRHLVRRRGQEARLRCSPMKGHSHVYWYRQLPEEGLKFMVYLQKENIIDESGMPKERFSAEFPKEGPSILRIQQVVRGDSAAYFCASSPGVSRTAPGYTFGSGTRLTVV.